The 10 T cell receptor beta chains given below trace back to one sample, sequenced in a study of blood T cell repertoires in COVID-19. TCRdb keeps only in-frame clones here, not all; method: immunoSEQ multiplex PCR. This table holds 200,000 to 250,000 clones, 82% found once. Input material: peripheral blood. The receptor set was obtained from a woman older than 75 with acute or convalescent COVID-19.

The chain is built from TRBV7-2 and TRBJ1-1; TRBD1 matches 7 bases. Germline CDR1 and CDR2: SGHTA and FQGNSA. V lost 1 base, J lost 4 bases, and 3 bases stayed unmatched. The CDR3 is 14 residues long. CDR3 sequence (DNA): TGTGCCAGCAGCTTAGAAGACAGGGCCACTGAAGCTTTCTTT. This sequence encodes CASSLEDRATEAFF.

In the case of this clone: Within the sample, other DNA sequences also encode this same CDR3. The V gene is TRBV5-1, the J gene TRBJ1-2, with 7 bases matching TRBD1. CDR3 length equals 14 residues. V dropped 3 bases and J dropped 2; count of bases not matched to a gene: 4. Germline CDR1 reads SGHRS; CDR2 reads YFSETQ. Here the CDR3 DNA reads TGCGCCAGCAGCTCCCCGGGACAGAACTATGGCTACACCTTC. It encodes CASSSPGQNYGYTF.

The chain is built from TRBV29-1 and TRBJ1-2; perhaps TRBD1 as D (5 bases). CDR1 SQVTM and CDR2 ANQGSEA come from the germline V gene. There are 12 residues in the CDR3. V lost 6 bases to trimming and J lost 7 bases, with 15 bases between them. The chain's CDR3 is CSVGLGQAGYTF. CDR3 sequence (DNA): TGCAGCGTCGGTCTAGGACAAGCTGGCTACACCTTC.

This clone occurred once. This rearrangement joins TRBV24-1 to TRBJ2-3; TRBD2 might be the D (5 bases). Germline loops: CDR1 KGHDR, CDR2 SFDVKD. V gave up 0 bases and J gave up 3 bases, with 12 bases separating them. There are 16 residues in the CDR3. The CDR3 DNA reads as TGTGCCACCAGTGATTTGCCAACGGGGAAGACAGATACGCAGTATTTT. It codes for CATSDLPTGKTDTQYF.

The CDR3 nucleotides are TGTGCCAGCAGCCGACAGGGTGATGAAAAACTGTTTTTT. Protein product: CASSRQGDEKLFF. V usage is TRBV6-5 and J usage is TRBJ1-4, with 7 bases aligning to TRBD1. Germline CDR1 is MNHEY and CDR2 is SVGAGI. The CDR3 runs to 13 residues. Germline trimming cut 6 bases from V and 6 bases from J; bases unmatched to any gene: 4.

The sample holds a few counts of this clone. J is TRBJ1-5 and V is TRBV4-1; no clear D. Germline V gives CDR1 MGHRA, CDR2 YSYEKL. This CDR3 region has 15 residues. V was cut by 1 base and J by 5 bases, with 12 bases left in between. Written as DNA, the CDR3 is TGCGCCAGCAGCCAAGGCCAGGCGAACTATCAGCCCCAGCATTTT. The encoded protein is CASSQGQANYQPQHF.

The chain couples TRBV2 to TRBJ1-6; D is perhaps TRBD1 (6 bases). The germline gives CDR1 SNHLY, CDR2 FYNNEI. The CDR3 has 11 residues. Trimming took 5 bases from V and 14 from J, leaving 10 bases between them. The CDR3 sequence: CASSYRESLHF. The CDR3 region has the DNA TGTGCCAGCAGTTACAGGGAATCCCTCCACTTT.

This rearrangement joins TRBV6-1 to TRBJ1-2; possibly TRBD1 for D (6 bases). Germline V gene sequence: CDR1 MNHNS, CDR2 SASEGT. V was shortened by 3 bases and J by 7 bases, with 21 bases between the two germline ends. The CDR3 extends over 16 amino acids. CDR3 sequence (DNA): TGTGCCAGCAGTGACCGCGGATCTGGGGGGGCAAGTGGCTACACCTTC. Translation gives CASSDRGSGGASGYTF.

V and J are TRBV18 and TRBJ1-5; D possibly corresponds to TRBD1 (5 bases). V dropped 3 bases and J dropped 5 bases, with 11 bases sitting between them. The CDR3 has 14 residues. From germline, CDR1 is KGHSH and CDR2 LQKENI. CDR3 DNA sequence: TGTGCCAGCTCACCCCAGGGATCCGATCAGCCCCAGCATTTT. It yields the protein CASSPQGSDQPQHF.

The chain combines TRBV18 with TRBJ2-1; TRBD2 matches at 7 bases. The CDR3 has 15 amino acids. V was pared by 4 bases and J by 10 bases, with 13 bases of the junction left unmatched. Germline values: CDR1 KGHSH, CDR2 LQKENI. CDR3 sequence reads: CASSLRSGASGEQFF. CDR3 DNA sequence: TGTGCCAGCTCACTGAGGAGCGGGGCATCAGGGGAGCAGTTCTTC.